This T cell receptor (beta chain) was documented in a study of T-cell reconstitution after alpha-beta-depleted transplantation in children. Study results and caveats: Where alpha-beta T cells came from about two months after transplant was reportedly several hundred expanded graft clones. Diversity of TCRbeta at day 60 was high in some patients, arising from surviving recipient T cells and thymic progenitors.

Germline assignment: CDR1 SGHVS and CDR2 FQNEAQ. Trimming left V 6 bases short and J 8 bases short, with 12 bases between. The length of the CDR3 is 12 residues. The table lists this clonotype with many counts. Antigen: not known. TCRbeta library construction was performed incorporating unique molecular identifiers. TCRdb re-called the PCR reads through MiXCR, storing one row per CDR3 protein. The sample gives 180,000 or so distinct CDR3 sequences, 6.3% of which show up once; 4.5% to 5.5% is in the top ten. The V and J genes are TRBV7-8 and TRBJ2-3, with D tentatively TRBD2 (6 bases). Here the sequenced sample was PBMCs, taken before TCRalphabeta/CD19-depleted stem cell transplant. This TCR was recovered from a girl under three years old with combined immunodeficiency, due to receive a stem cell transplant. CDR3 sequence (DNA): TGTGCCAGCAGTCCAATCGGGGGTACGCAGTATTTT. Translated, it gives CASSPIGGTQYF.